This T cell receptor (beta chain) was sequenced in a study of shared clonotypes between healthy human individuals. The CDR3 is 15 residues long. The germline CDR1 and CDR2 sequences are MDHEN and SYDVKM. Trimming stripped 2 bases from V and 0 bases from J, with 10 bases between. Sequenced by immunoSEQ multiplex PCR; TCRdb stores in-frame clones only, minus some. Altogether around 640,000 clones are present, 95% to 97% being singletons, with the ten largest covering approximately 0.1%. The naive CD8 population came from CD45RO-negative cells selected for CCR7, without terminally differentiated effector memory CD45RA+ cells.

Specimen: naive CD8+ T cells sorted from blood. The clonotype was recovered from a woman in her 30s in good health. The chain is built from TRBV28 and TRBJ2-5, with a weak D call TRBD1 (5 bases). CDR3: CASSLGADYQETQYF. CDR3 in DNA: TGTGCCAGCAGTTTAGGGGCCGACTACCAAGAGACCCAGTACTTC.